A single sample is the source of the 15 T cell receptor beta chains below, sequenced in a study of blood T cell repertoires in COVID-19. Clones were sequenced by immunoSEQ multiplex PCR, and TCRdb holds only the in-frame ones, with some missing. Among around 390,000 clones listed, more than 75% were seen once. The sequenced sample consisted of PBMCs or T cells enriched from blood (not recorded which). The receptors here all came from a woman in her forties or fifties who had recovered from COVID-19.

The rearrangement uses TRBV7-9 and TRBJ1-2; 12 positions agree with TRBD1. V dropped 5 bases and J dropped 8; count of bases not matched to a gene: 21. The CDR3 length is 19 residues. Germline V CDR1 and CDR2: SEHNR, FQNEAQ (reference sequence). CDR3 loop: CASSLQSAGTGGVAGGYTF. In DNA, the CDR3 is TGTGCCAGCAGCCTACAATCTGCCGGGACAGGGGGCGTAGCAGGCGGCTACACCTTC. The entire variable domain, with the rest obtained from reference TRBV7-9 and TRBJ1-2, is as follows: DTGVSQNPRHKITKRGQNVTFRCDPISEHNRLYWYRQTLGQGPEFLTYFQNEAQLEKSRLLSDRFSAERPKGSFSTLEIQRTEQGDSAMYLCASSLQSAGTGGVAGGYTFGSGTRLTVV.

The gene calls are TRBV5-4 and TRBJ1-3; unclear D gene. There are 17 residues in the CDR3. Trimming pared 4 bases from V and 3 bases from J, leaving 20 bases between. The germline gives CDR1 SGHNT, CDR2 YYREEE (reference sequence). The CDR3 reads CASSLAPREISGNTIYF. CDR3 sequence (DNA): TGTGCCAGCAGCCTTGCCCCCCGGGAGATAAGTGGAAACACCATATATTTT.

This chain connects TRBV28 to TRBJ1-3; perhaps TRBD1 as D (5 bases). CDR3 length: 16 residues. The V gene's germline CDR1 is MDHEN and CDR2 SYDVKM. The V gene lost 10 bases and the J gene lost 0 bases, with 19 bases spanning the gap. The CDR3 sequence is CATRAVRALSGNTIYF. CDR3 in DNA: TGTGCCACCAGGGCCGTCAGGGCGCTCTCTGGAAACACCATATATTTT. Complete variable domain (other parts from reference TRBV28 and TRBJ1-3): DVKVTQSSRYLVKRTGEKVFLECVQDMDHENMFWYRQDPGLGLRLIYFSYDVKMKEKGDIPEGYSVSREKKERFSLILESASTNQTSMYLCATRAVRALSGNTIYFGEGSWLTVV.

V usage is TRBV27 and J usage is TRBJ2-7; possibly TRBD1 for D (5 bases). There are 17 residues in the CDR3. Germline V gene sequence: CDR1 MNHEY, CDR2 SMNVEV (reference sequence). Trimming shortened V by 2 bases and J by 2 bases, and 19 bases separated the two germline ends. The CDR3 is CASSLAFGHPDTYEQYF. CDR3 bases: TGTGCCAGCAGTTTAGCATTCGGCCACCCGGACACCTACGAGCAGTACTTC.

V gene TRBV6-5 combines with J gene TRBJ1-1; no firm D call. The germline gives CDR1 MNHEY, CDR2 SVGAGI. This CDR3 has 13 residues. With 0 bases removed from V and 10 bases from J, the gap between germline ends came to 12 bases. For the CDR3, the DNA is TGTGCCAGCAGTTACTCGAGGAGGGTTCGAGCTTTCTTT. Protein sequence: CASSYSRRVRAFF.

The chain employs TRBV7-2 and TRBJ1-5; D is perhaps TRBD1 (6 bases). This CDR3 region has 15 residues. The germline CDR1 and CDR2 sequences are SGHTA and FQGNSA. V was cut by 4 bases and J by 7 bases, with 17 bases left in between. This CDR3 reads CASSSEQGGRQPQHF. In nucleotides, the CDR3 is TGTGCCAGCAGCTCCGAACAGGGCGGGAGACAGCCCCAGCATTTT.

The rearrangement uses TRBV7-2 and TRBJ1-2; D gene uncertain. V dropped 5 bases and J dropped 4 bases, with 14 bases sitting between them. CDR3 length: 14 residues. Germline V lookup: CDR1 SGHTA, CDR2 FQGNSA. The CDR3 here is CASSPHAAVYGYTF. The CDR3 DNA sequence: TGTGCCAGCAGCCCTCATGCGGCAGTCTATGGCTACACCTTC.

The CDR3 DNA sequence: TGCGCCAGCAGCTTAGAGGGGGCAGTTAATGGGGCCAACGTCCTGACTTTC. The encoded protein is CASSLEGAVNGANVLTF. The chain uses TRBV5-1 and TRBJ2-6; 7 nucleotides line up with TRBD1. Germline CDR1 is SGHRS and CDR2 is YFSETQ. The CDR3 is 17 residues long. The trim removed 2 bases at V and 3 bases at J, leaving 8 bases unmatched.

The V gene is TRBV18, the J gene TRBJ2-5; the match to TRBD1 covers 7 bases. This CDR3 comprises 16 residues. Germline values: CDR1 KGHSH, CDR2 LQKENI. J lost 4 bases, V lost 3 bases, and 11 bases had no gene match. The CDR3 sequence is CASSPNGQVNGETQYF. In nucleotides, the CDR3 is TGTGCCAGCTCACCCAATGGACAGGTCAATGGAGAGACCCAGTACTTC.

The rearrangement links TRBV18 to TRBJ2-7; no clear D. The CDR3 has 14 amino acids. Per germline, CDR1 KGHSH and CDR2 LQKENI. Trimming shortened V by 2 bases and J by 2 bases, and 10 bases separated the two germline ends. For the CDR3, the DNA is TGTGCCAGCTCACCATCAGGTCAGGCCTACGAGCAGTACTTC. It is translated as CASSPSGQAYEQYF.

The chain uses TRBV29-1 and TRBJ2-3, with unresolved D. V lost 8 bases to trimming and J lost 4 bases, with 16 bases between them. The germline V gene has CDR1 SQVTM and CDR2 ANQGSEA. This CDR3 has 13 amino acids. The CDR3 sequence is CSTLGPLPDTQYF. As DNA, the CDR3 is TGCAGCACGCTTGGGCCCCTCCCAGATACGCAGTATTTT.

This chain connects TRBV3-1 (or the pseudogene TRBV3-2) to TRBJ2-1; 11 positions agree with TRBD2. The J segment lost 7 bases and the V segment lost 1 base, leaving 12 bases of the junction unmatched. Germline CDR1 is LGHDT and CDR2 is YNNKEL (reference sequence). The CDR3 is 18 amino acids. The CDR3 here is CASSQVLQLAGEVNEQFF. The DNA of the CDR3 is TGTGCCAGCAGCCAAGTCCTACAACTAGCGGGGGAGGTTAATGAGCAGTTCTTC.

The rearrangement uses TRBV27 and TRBJ2-1, with 7 bases fitting TRBD2. This CDR3 comprises 14 residues. V lost 6 bases, J lost 5 bases, and 7 bases stayed unmatched. CDR1 is MNHEY, CDR2 SMNVEV, per germline (reference sequence). For the CDR3, the DNA is TGTGCCAGCAGGAGGACTAGTAGTAACAATGAGCAGTTCTTC. Encoded protein: CASRRTSSNNEQFF.

The chain recombines TRBV19 with TRBJ2-1; 9 bases match TRBD1. Per the germline V gene, CDR1 is LNHDA and CDR2 is SQIVND (reference sequence). The CDR3 totals 16 residues. With V trimmed by 4 bases and J by 1 base, 5 bases remained unmatched. CDR3: CASSTGQGNSYNEQFF. Here the CDR3 DNA reads TGTGCCAGTAGTACAGGACAGGGGAATTCCTACAATGAGCAGTTCTTC.

V gene TRBV27 combines with J gene TRBJ1-2, with unresolved D. The CDR3 runs to 11 residues. Looked up from germline, CDR1 is MNHEY and CDR2 is SMNVEV (reference sequence). The V gene lost 8 bases and the J gene lost 3 bases, with 7 bases spanning the gap. For the CDR3, the DNA is TGTGCCAGCGGGAGGGACTATGGCTACACCTTC. Translating it yields CASGRDYGYTF.